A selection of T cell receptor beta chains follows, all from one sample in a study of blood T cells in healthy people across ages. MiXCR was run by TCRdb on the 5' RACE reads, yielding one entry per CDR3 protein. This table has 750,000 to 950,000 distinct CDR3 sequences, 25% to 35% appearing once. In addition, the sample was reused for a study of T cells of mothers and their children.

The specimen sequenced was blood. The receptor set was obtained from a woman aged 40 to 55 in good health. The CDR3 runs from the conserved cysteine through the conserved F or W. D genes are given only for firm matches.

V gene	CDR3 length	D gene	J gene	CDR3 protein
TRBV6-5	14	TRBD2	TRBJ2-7	CASSRRESSGEQYF
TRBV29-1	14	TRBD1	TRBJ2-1	CSVGRQGSFNEQFF
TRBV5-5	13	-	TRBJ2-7	CTSSSGSSYEQYF
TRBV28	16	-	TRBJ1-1	CASRGGAGMTNTEAFF
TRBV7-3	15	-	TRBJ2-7	CASSLNPSVGDEQYF
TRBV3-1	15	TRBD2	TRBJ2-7	CASSPLRGGGLEQYF
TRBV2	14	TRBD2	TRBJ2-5	CASSVRGGRETQYF
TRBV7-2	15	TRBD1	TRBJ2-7	CANSPDRGSSYQQYF
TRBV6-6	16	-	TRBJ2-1	CASSYSGGGAYNEQFF
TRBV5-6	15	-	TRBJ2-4	CASSLFNGAAYAQYF
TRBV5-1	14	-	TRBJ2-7	CASSGGETGTEQYF
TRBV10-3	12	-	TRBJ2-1	CAITGPNNEQFF
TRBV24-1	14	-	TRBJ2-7	CATSDAGRSYEQYF